This TCR beta chain was found in a study of post-analysis software for immune sequencing data. Worth noting for this clonotype: Its antigen is undetermined.

Germline assignment: CDR1 LGHNA and CDR2 YSLEER. The CDR3 spans 16 residues. Germline trimming cut 2 bases from V and 2 bases from J; bases unmatched to any gene: 7. Researchers reported that TCR beta cDNA libraries carried unique molecular identifiers. TCRdb used MiXCR to reprocess the PCR reads, holding one entry per CDR3 protein. The table includes 650,000 to 850,000 distinct CDR3 sequences, around 46% detected once. The study's findings and limits: The authors found that F measure strongly co-clustered same-batch samples. Patients had higher frequencies than controls of roughly five TRBV segments, including TRBV5-6, TRBV5-1 and TRBV20-1. Relative to controls, patients with multiple sclerosis showed significantly lower normalized Chao1 diversity.

Sequenced input: blood. The rearrangement links TRBV4-3 to TRBJ2-3; 7 bases align to TRBD2. This TCR was sampled from a girl aged 5-17 years with multiple sclerosis. The CDR3 is CASSQFLADFTDTQYF. For the CDR3, the DNA is TGCGCCAGCAGCCAATTCCTAGCGGATTTCACAGATACGCAGTATTTT.